The sequence of this TCR beta chain was determined in a study of cytomegalovirus exposure and HLA in healthy donors. Germline-derived CDR1 and CDR2 are LGHNA and YSLEER. CDR3 length: 14 residues. V lost 5 bases and J lost 3; bases outside the gene matches: 3. Sequenced by immunoSEQ multiplex PCR; TCRdb stores in-frame clones only, minus some. The profile shows some 140,000 clones, 65% to 90% of them singletons. The material sequenced was PBMCs. V is TRBV4-3 and J is TRBJ1-1; 10 nucleotides match TRBD1. The sequence was collected from a man aged 18 to 29 in good health and CMV-seropositive. This chain's CDR3 is CASSRGQGDTEAFF. The DNA for the CDR3 is TGCGCCAGCAGCAGAGGACAGGGGGACACTGAAGCTTTCTTT.